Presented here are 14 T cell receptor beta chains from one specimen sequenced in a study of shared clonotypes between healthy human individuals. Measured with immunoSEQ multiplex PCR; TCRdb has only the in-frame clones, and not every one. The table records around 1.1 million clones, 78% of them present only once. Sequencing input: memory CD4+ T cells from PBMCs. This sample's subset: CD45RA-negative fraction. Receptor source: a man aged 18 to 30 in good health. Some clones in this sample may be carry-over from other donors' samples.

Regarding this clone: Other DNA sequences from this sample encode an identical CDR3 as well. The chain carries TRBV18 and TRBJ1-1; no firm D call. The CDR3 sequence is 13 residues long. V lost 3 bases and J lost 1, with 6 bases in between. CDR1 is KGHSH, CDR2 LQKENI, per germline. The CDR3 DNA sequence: TGTGCCAGCTCACCCCCGGGGAACACTGAAGCTTTCTTT. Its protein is CASSPPGNTEAFF.

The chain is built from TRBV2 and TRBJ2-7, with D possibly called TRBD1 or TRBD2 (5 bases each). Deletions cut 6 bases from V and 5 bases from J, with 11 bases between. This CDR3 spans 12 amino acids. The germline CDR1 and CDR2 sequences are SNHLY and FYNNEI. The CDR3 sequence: CASRSRGDEQYF. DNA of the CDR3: TGTGCCAGCAGATCGAGAGGGGACGAGCAGTACTTC.

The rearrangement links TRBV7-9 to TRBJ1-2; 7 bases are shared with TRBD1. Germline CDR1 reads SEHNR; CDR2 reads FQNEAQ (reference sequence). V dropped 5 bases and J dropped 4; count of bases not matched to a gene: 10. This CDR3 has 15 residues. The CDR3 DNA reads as TGTGCCAGCAGCCGCGGGACAGCTCCCTTCTATGGCTACACCTTC. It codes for CASSRGTAPFYGYTF.

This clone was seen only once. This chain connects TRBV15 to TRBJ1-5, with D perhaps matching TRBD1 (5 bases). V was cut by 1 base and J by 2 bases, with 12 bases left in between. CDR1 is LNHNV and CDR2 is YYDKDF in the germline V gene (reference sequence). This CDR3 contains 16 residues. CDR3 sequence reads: CATSRAGYEGNQPQHF. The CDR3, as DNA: TGTGCCACCAGCAGAGCAGGGTATGAAGGCAATCAGCCCCAGCATTTT. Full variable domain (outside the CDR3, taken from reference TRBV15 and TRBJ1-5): DAMVIQNPRYQVTQFGKPVTLSCSQTLNHNVMYWYQQKSSQAPKLLFHYYDKDFNNEADTPDNFQSRRPNTSFCFLDIRSPGLGDTAMYLCATSRAGYEGNQPQHFGDGTRLSIL.

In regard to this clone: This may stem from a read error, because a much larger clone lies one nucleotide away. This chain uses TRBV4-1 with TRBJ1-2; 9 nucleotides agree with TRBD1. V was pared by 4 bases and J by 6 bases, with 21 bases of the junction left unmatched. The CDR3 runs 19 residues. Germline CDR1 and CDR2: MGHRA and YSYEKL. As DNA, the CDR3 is TGCGCCAGCAGCCGTCCTCCTGGGACAGGGCGAACCTCTACCAATGGCTACACCTTC. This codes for CASSRPPGTGRTSTNGYTF.

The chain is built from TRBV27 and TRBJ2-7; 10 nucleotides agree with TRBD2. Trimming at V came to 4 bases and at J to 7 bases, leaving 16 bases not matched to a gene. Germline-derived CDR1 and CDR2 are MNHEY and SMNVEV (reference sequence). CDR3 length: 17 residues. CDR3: CASSSLGLADLHREQYF. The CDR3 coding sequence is TGTGCCAGCAGTTCACTCGGACTAGCGGATCTTCATCGGGAGCAGTACTTC.

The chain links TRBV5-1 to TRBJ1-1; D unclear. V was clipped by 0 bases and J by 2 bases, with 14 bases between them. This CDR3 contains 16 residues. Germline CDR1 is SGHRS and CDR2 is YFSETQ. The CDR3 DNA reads TGCGCCAGCAGCTTGGTGCGGGTTAGTGGAAACACTGAAGCTTTCTTT. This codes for CASSLVRVSGNTEAFF.

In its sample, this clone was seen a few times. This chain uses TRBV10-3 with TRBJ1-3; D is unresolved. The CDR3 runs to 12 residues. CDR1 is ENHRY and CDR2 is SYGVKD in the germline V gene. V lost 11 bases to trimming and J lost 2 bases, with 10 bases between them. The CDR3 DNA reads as TGTGCCGCCTCCCCGGCTGGAAACACCATATATTTT. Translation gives CAASPAGNTIYF.

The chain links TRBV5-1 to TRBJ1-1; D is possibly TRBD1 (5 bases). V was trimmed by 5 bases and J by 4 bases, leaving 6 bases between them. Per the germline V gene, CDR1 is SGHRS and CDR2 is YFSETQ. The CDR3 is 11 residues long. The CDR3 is CASRGATEAFF. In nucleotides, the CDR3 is TGCGCCAGCAGAGGGGCCACTGAAGCTTTCTTT.

The CDR3 DNA reads TGCGCCAGCAGCCAAGGGGCAGCATCCACAGATACGCAGTATTTT. Translated, it gives CASSQGAASTDTQYF. The V and J genes are TRBV4-1 and TRBJ2-3, with no clear D. The germline V gene encodes CDR1 MGHRA and CDR2 YSYEKL. Deletions cut 1 base from V and 2 bases from J, with 10 bases between. The CDR3 covers 15 residues.

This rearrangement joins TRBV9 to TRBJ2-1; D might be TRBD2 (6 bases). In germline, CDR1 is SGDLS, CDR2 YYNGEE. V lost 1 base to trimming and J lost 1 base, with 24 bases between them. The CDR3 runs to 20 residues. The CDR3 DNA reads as TGTGCCAGCAGCGTAAGAGGAGGGCCGGAAAGAAGGGAGTCCTACAATGAGCAGTTCTTC. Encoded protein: CASSVRGGPERRESYNEQFF.

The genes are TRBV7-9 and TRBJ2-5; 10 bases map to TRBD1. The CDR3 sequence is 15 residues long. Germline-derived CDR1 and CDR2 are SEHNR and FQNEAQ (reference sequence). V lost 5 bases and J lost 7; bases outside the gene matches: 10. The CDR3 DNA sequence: TGTGCCAGCAGCCCGAAGGGACAGGGGTTAGTGACCCAGTACTTC. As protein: CASSPKGQGLVTQYF.

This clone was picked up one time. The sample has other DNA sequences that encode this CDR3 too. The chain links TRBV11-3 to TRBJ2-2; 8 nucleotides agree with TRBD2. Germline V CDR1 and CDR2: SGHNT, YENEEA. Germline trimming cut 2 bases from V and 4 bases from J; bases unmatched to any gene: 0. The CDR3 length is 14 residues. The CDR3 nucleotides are TGTGCCAGCAGCTTACTAGCGGGCACCGGGGAGCTGTTTTTT. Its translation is CASSLLAGTGELFF.

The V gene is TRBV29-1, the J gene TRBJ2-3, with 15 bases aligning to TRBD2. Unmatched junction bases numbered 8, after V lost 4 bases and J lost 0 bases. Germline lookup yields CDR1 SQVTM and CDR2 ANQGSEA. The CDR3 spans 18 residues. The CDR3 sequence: CSVAGTSGRLASTDTQYF. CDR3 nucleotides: TGCAGCGTTGCGGGGACTAGCGGGAGGCTAGCTAGCACAGATACGCAGTATTTT.